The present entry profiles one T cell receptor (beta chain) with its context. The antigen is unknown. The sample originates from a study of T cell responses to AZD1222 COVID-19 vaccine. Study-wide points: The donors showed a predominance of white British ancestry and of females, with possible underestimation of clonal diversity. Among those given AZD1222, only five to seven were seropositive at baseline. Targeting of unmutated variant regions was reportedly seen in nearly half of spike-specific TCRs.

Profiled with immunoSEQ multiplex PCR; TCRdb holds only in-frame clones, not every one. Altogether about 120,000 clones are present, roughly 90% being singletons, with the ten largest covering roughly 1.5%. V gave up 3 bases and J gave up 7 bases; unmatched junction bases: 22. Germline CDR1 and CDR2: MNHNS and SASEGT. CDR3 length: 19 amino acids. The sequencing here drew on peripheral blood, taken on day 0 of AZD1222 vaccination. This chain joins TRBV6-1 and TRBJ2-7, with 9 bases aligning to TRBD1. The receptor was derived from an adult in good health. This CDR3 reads CASSDPSSGQGILSGEQYF. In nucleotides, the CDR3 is TGTGCCAGCAGTGACCCTTCTTCGGGACAGGGAATACTTTCGGGTGAGCAGTACTTC.